Following are 11 T cell receptor beta chains from one sample sequenced in a study of T cell responses to AZD1222 COVID-19 vaccine. Data came from immunoSEQ multiplex PCR; TCRdb stores just in-frame clones and leaves some out. The repertoire holds about 120,000 clones, with 85% to 90% as singletons. Sequencing used peripheral blood, obtained on day 0 of AZD1222 vaccination. The receptor set was obtained from an adult in good health.

This chain connects TRBV20-1 to TRBJ2-7, with D unclear. From germline, CDR1 is DFQATT and CDR2 SNEGSKA (reference sequence). The CDR3 is 11 amino acids. V lost 8 bases and J lost 2, with 10 bases in between. The CDR3 loop is CSLGTTYEQYF. DNA of the CDR3: TGCAGTTTAGGTACGACCTACGAGCAGTACTTC.

The chain employs TRBV28 and TRBJ1-5, with D tentatively TRBD1 (5 bases). V was pared by 3 bases and J by 4 bases, with 10 bases between. Germline CDR1 and CDR2: MDHEN and SYDVKM. This CDR3 spans 14 amino acids. The CDR3 coding sequence is TGTGCCAGCAGTTTTCCGGGGCAGAATCAGCCCCAGCATTTT. This translates into CASSFPGQNQPQHF. Using reference TRBV28 and TRBJ1-5 for the parts outside the CDR3, the full variable domain is DVKVTQSSRYLVKRTGEKVFLECVQDMDHENMFWYRQDPGLGLRLIYFSYDVKMKEKGDIPEGYSVSREKKERFSLILESASTNQTSMYLCASSFPGQNQPQHFGDGTRLSIL.

This clone came up once. V usage is TRBV27 and J usage is TRBJ2-7, with a tentative D call TRBD2 (6 bases). CDR3 size: 13 residues. V was clipped by 6 bases and J by 2 bases, with 11 bases between them. Germline V gene sequence: CDR1 MNHEY, CDR2 SMNVEV (reference sequence). Here the CDR3 reads CASRSGQTYEQYF. The CDR3 DNA reads as TGTGCCAGCAGGAGCGGGCAAACCTACGAGCAGTACTTC.

The V gene is TRBV5-4, the J gene TRBJ1-2; 7 nucleotides match TRBD1. Germline assignment: CDR1 SGHNT and CDR2 YYREEE (reference sequence). The V segment lost 3 bases and the J segment 5 bases; nucleotides outside the gene matches: 7. The CDR3 has 14 amino acids. The CDR3 loop reads CASSWIDRVYGYTF. CDR3 DNA: TGTGCCAGCAGCTGGATCGACAGGGTATATGGCTACACCTTC.

CDR3 nucleotides: TGTGCCACCAGTGACCCCGCAGGGGGCCAGCCCCAGCATTTT. Translation gives CATSDPAGGQPQHF. The gene calls are TRBV24-1 and TRBJ1-5; TRBD1 matches at 8 bases. V dropped 4 bases and J dropped 7; count of bases not matched to a gene: 5. The CDR3 is 14 residues long. Germline lookup yields CDR1 KGHDR and CDR2 SFDVKD.

This rearrangement joins TRBV11-2 to TRBJ2-6; no firm D call. Germline values: CDR1 SGHAT, CDR2 FQNNGV. This CDR3 has 15 residues. V shed 1 base and J shed 2 bases, with 6 bases lying between them. The CDR3 nucleotides are TGTGCCAGCAGCTTAGGGGTGGCTGGGGCCAACGTCCTGACTTTC. It yields the protein CASSLGVAGANVLTF.

The chain has TRBV11-2 and TRBJ2-2, with 12 bases aligning to TRBD2. V dropped 5 bases and J dropped 6; count of bases not matched to a gene: 13. Germline V gene lookup returns CDR1 SGHAT and CDR2 FQNNGV. The CDR3 length is 18 residues. The CDR3 is CASSPTGLAGSRAGELFF. The CDR3 DNA reads TGTGCCAGCAGCCCAACCGGACTAGCGGGATCCCGGGCCGGGGAGCTGTTTTTT.

The V gene is TRBV27, the J gene TRBJ1-5; D remains unclear. Trimming took 3 bases from V and 2 from J, leaving 11 bases between them. The CDR3 totals 15 residues. Germline CDR1 and CDR2: MNHEY and SMNVEV (reference sequence). The DNA for the CDR3 is TGTGCCAGCAGTTTGAGGCCCCGGGGCAATCAGCCCCAGCATTTT. As protein: CASSLRPRGNQPQHF.

This clone was seen once. The rearrangement joins TRBV2 to TRBJ2-2; D call uncertain. CDR3 length: 14 residues. Germline V gene sequence: CDR1 SNHLY, CDR2 FYNNEI. The V end lost 5 bases, the J end lost 0 bases, and 7 bases lay between the germline ends. This chain's CDR3 is CASSSWSNTGELFF. In nucleotides, the CDR3 is TGTGCCAGCAGTAGCTGGTCGAACACCGGGGAGCTGTTTTTT. Supplemented by reference TRBV2 and TRBJ2-2, the full variable domain reads EPEVTQTPSHQVTQMGQEVILRCVPISNHLYFYWYRQILGQKVEFLVSFYNNEISEKSEIFDDQFSVERPDGSNFTLKIRSTKLEDSAMYFCASSSWSNTGELFFGEGSRLTVL.

This clone was seen only once. The chain recombines TRBV5-5 with TRBJ2-5, with D unclear. With 3 bases removed from V and 2 bases from J, the gap between germline ends came to 17 bases. The V gene's germline CDR1 is SGHKS and CDR2 YYEKEE (reference sequence). The CDR3 has 16 residues. The CDR3 region is CASSSKLMVGQETQYF. The CDR3 DNA reads as TGTGCCAGCAGCTCCAAGTTGATGGTTGGACAAGAGACCCAGTACTTC.

The chain employs TRBV3-1 (or the pseudogene TRBV3-2) and TRBJ2-7, with 10 bases aligning to TRBD2. Germline V gene data show CDR1 as LGHDT and CDR2 as YNNKEL (reference sequence). This CDR3 contains 14 residues. The trim removed 4 bases at V and 5 bases at J, leaving 5 bases unmatched. CDR3 sequence reads: CASSPPSGSNEQYF. DNA for the CDR3: TGTGCCAGCAGCCCCCCTAGCGGGAGCAACGAGCAGTACTTC.